The 20 T cell receptor beta chains reported below all come from one sample, sequenced in a study of a mutant IDH1 vaccine in newly diagnosed glioma. Specified time point: week 35, safety follow-up. With topical imiquimod, each dose of the vaccine consisted of 300 ug of mutant IDH1 20-mer peptide. The method was immunoSEQ multiplex PCR; TCRdb's version includes in-frame clones alone and lacks a portion of them. The sample contains about 54,000 clones, roughly 80% of which appear only once. Antigens for these TCRs are unknown. The sequenced sample was PBMCs, obtained from a glioma patient whose treatment included an IDH1 peptide vaccine. The receptors shown here come from a woman aged 18-35 years with glioma.

This sequence joins TRBV29-1 and TRBJ2-3; 7 bases line up with TRBD2. Germline V CDR1 and CDR2: SQVTM, ANQGSEA. The CDR3 extends over 13 amino acids. Unmatched junction bases numbered 0, after V lost 2 bases and J lost 1 base. CDR3 DNA: TGCAGCGTTGAACGGGAGGGCACAGATACGCAGTATTTT. Encoded protein: CSVEREGTDTQYF.

The V gene is TRBV7-9, the J gene TRBJ1-1; D uncertain. V was clipped by 5 bases and J by 1 base, with 11 bases between them. CDR3 size: 14 residues. Germline V gene lookup returns CDR1 SEHNR and CDR2 FQNEAQ (reference sequence). CDR3 DNA: TGTGCCAGCAGCCCGGAACTTCCGAACACTGAAGCTTTCTTT. This gives the protein CASSPELPNTEAFF.

The J gene is TRBJ1-6, the V gene TRBV27; D is perhaps TRBD1 (6 bases). With 5 bases removed from V and 0 bases from J, the gap between germline ends came to 14 bases. Germline V lookup: CDR1 MNHEY, CDR2 SMNVEV (reference sequence). This CDR3 region has 17 residues. Written as DNA, the CDR3 is TGTGCCAGCAGTCCCCCCCAGGGGAGCTCCTATAATTCACCCCTCCACTTT. Protein product: CASSPPQGSSYNSPLHF.

The rearrangement links TRBV7-2 to TRBJ2-1; 11 bases line up with TRBD2. There are 15 residues in the CDR3. CDR1 SGHTA and CDR2 FQGNSA come from the germline V gene. V lost 4 bases to trimming and J lost 4 bases; unmatched junction nucleotides: 3. The CDR3 is CASSSTSGVYNEQFF. The DNA of the CDR3 is TGTGCCAGCAGCTCGACTAGCGGGGTTTACAATGAGCAGTTCTTC.

V is TRBV5-5 and J is TRBJ2-7; 8 bases agree with TRBD1. The CDR3 runs 14 residues. The germline V gene has CDR1 SGHKS and CDR2 YYEKEE (reference sequence). Unmatched junction bases numbered 1, after V lost 0 bases and J lost 2 bases. CDR3 DNA: TGTGCCAGCAGCTTGGGGACAGGGCCCTACGAGCAGTACTTC. Protein product: CASSLGTGPYEQYF.

The CDR3 bases are TGTGCCAGCAGTGAAGGGTATGGCTACACCTTC. Protein: CASSEGYGYTF. This chain connects TRBV6-1 to TRBJ1-2; D uncertain. CDR1 is MNHNS, CDR2 SASEGT, per germline. Trimming left V 1 base short and J 5 bases short, with 2 bases between. This CDR3 has 11 residues.

This clone is categorized as large. The chain links TRBV27 to TRBJ1-1; TRBD1 matches 9 bases. The trim removed 5 bases at V and 7 bases at J, leaving 5 bases unmatched. Germline V CDR1 and CDR2: MNHEY, SMNVEV (reference sequence). The CDR3 consists of 13 residues. CDR3 coding DNA: TGTGCCAGCAGTACTGCGACAGGGGGTGAAGCTTTCTTT. Translation: CASSTATGGEAFF.

This clone showed up just a few times. J is TRBJ1-1 and V is TRBV6-5; D ambiguous. V was cut by 6 bases and J by 3 bases, with 14 bases left in between. The CDR3 runs 14 residues. Germline V CDR1 and CDR2: MNHEY, SVGAGI. The CDR3 loop is CASRRYPLDTEAFF. As DNA, the CDR3 is TGTGCCAGCAGAAGATACCCGTTGGACACTGAAGCTTTCTTT.

J is TRBJ2-3 and V is TRBV6-6; tentatively, D is TRBD2 (5 bases). Germline V gives CDR1 MNHNY, CDR2 SVGAGI (reference sequence). V lost 7 bases and J 4 bases, leaving 9 bases between the germline ends. This CDR3 spans 12 amino acids. The CDR3, as DNA: TGTGCCAGCAAGACCGGGGCAGATACGCAGTATTTT. It specifies CASKTGADTQYF.

The chain couples TRBV14 to TRBJ2-1; the D gene is possibly TRBD2 (5 bases). V shed 8 bases and J shed 7 bases, with 15 bases lying between them. The CDR3 runs 13 residues. In germline, CDR1 is SGHDN, CDR2 FVKESK. Here the CDR3 DNA reads TGTGCCAGCGGTAGCGATCTCGTAAATGAGCAGTTCTTC. Encoded protein: CASGSDLVNEQFF.

The DNA for the CDR3 is TGTGCCAGCAGCCAACGTAGCACAGATACGCAGTATTTT. Its protein product is CASSQRSTDTQYF. The rearrangement joins TRBV14 to TRBJ2-3; the D is unclear. The germline V and J ends were trimmed by 2 bases and 0 bases, with 3 bases remaining between them. The V gene's germline CDR1 is SGHDN and CDR2 FVKESK. There are 13 residues in the CDR3.

J is TRBJ2-1 and V is TRBV29-1; TRBD2 matches 7 bases. From germline, CDR1 is SQVTM and CDR2 ANQGSEA. The ends lost 3 bases at V and 0 bases at J; junction bases unmatched: 2. This CDR3 has 14 amino acids. CDR3 sequence reads: CSVEGGISYNEQFF. In nucleotides, the CDR3 is TGCAGCGTTGAGGGGGGGATCTCCTACAATGAGCAGTTCTTC.

The gene calls are TRBV7-3 and TRBJ2-5, with D possibly TRBD1 on 6 matching bases. CDR3 length equals 15 residues. Germline CDR1 SGHTA, CDR2 FQGTGA. V lost 4 bases, J lost 4 bases, and 16 bases lay in between. The CDR3 DNA is TGTGCCAGCAGCTCATCCGGGCAGGGGCCAGAGACCCAGTACTTC. Translated, it gives CASSSSGQGPETQYF.

The chain carries TRBV7-6 and TRBJ2-2, with D unclear. Germline loops: CDR1 SGHVS, CDR2 FNYEAQ. The CDR3 is 13 amino acids. With 5 bases removed from V and 6 bases from J, the gap between germline ends came to 10 bases. Here the CDR3 reads CASSPRTAGELFF. The CDR3, as DNA: TGTGCCAGCAGCCCCCGGACGGCCGGGGAGCTGTTTTTT.

The rearrangement uses TRBV10-3 and TRBJ2-7, with 9 nucleotides matching TRBD1. The CDR3 loop spans 14 amino acids. CDR1 is ENHRY and CDR2 is SYGVKD in the germline V gene. Trimming at V came to 6 bases and at J to 4 bases, leaving 7 bases not matched to a gene. CDR3 sequence (DNA): TGTGCCATCAGCACGACAGGGGGAAAATACGAGCAGTACTTC. Amino acid sequence: CAISTTGGKYEQYF.

This clone was detected only a few times. V is TRBV28 and J is TRBJ2-1; 13 nucleotides line up with TRBD2. CDR3 length equals 17 residues. Germline assignment: CDR1 MDHEN and CDR2 SYDVKM. V was pared by 2 bases and J by 7 bases, with 8 bases of the junction left unmatched. CDR3 DNA sequence: TGTGCCAGCAGTTTAGGAACTAGCGGGGGGGTTATGAATGAGCAGTTCTTC. Translation: CASSLGTSGGVMNEQFF.

This clone appeared once. This chain links TRBV9 with TRBJ1-1; 7 bases agree with TRBD1. Losses at the gene ends were 4 bases for V and 4 bases for J; bases not matched to a gene: 10. This CDR3 region has 15 residues. Germline CDR1 SGDLS, CDR2 YYNGEE. The CDR3 is CASSSYVGGFTEAFF. Written as DNA, the CDR3 is TGTGCCAGCAGCTCGTACGTAGGGGGCTTCACTGAAGCTTTCTTT.

The V gene is TRBV7-9, the J gene TRBJ2-7; 11 nucleotides line up with TRBD1. CDR1 is SEHNR and CDR2 is FQNEAQ in the germline V gene (reference sequence). The trim removed 5 bases at V and 4 bases at J, leaving 4 bases unmatched. This CDR3 has 14 residues. CDR3 sequence: CASSPRDRGYEQYF. The CDR3, as DNA: TGTGCCAGCAGCCCCCGGGACAGGGGGTACGAGCAGTACTTC.

The gene calls are TRBV6-1 and TRBJ2-1; 8 bases match TRBD2. The CDR3 consists of 16 residues. Trimming at V came to 6 bases and at J to 6 bases, leaving 13 bases not matched to a gene. From germline, CDR1 is MNHNS and CDR2 SASEGT. The CDR3 protein is CASSERAGAVVNEQFF. CDR3 coding DNA: TGTGCCAGCAGCGAACGAGCGGGAGCGGTAGTCAATGAGCAGTTCTTC.

The chain recombines TRBV5-6 with TRBJ2-5, with D possibly being TRBD2 (5 bases). Germline V lookup: CDR1 SGHDT, CDR2 YYEEEE. The CDR3 covers 14 residues. The V end lost 2 bases, the J end lost 5 bases, and 13 bases lay between the germline ends. CDR3 in DNA: TGTGCCAGCAGCTTTTGGGATAGGAGGGAGACCCAGTACTTC. Amino acids: CASSFWDRRETQYF.